This T cell receptor beta chain was documented in a study of cytomegalovirus exposure and HLA in healthy donors. The CDR3 is 14 amino acids. V lost 6 bases, J lost 3 bases, and 13 bases lay in between. Germline loops: CDR1 MNHEY, CDR2 SMNVEV (reference sequence). PCR employed 60 Vbeta and 13 Jbeta primers. The assay was immunoSEQ multiplex PCR, and TCRdb's table has in-frame clones only and misses some. The sample has 150,000 to 200,000 clones, more than 70% seen once. The origin of this receptor is a girl under 18 in good health and CMV-seropositive. This rearrangement joins TRBV27 to TRBJ2-3; D gene uncertain. The material sequenced was PBMCs. The CDR3 DNA follows: TGTGCCAGCAGCCGAGAGACTCCGACAGATACGCAGTATTTT. Its translation: CASSRETPTDTQYF.